This TCR beta chain was sequenced for a study of cytomegalovirus exposure and HLA in healthy donors. This clone showed up just once. Germline-derived CDR1 and CDR2 are SGDLS and YYNGEE. The CDR3 is 17 amino acids. Trimming took 0 bases from V and 2 from J, leaving 12 bases between them. A multiplex PCR was run with 60 Vbeta primers and 13 Jbeta primers. The assay was immunoSEQ multiplex PCR, and TCRdb's table has in-frame clones only and misses some. In the table there are about 200,000 clones, approximately 85% of which are singletons. The chain has TRBV9 and TRBJ2-6, with no clear D. The source of this sequence is a woman between 50 and 59 years old in good health and CMV-seronegative. Sequences were obtained from PBMCs. CDR3 sequence reads: CASSVATWRPGANVLTF. The CDR3 region has the DNA TGTGCCAGCAGCGTAGCTACGTGGCGGCCTGGGGCCAACGTCCTGACTTTC.